This entry lists 24 T cell receptor beta chains sequenced from one sample in a study of cytomegalovirus exposure and HLA in healthy donors. 60 Vbeta and 13 Jbeta primers were used in PCR. Measured with immunoSEQ multiplex PCR; TCRdb has only the in-frame clones, and not every one. The sample yields about 150,000 clones, around 79% seen once. Input material: PBMCs. Every receptor here comes from a man aged 35-49 years in good health and CMV-seropositive.

The chain recombines TRBV7-8 with TRBJ2-3; 8 bases match TRBD2. This CDR3 spans 16 amino acids. Germline-derived CDR1 and CDR2 are SGHVS and FQNEAQ. Trimming removed 6 bases from V and 5 bases from J; junction bases left unmatched: 13. CDR3 DNA: TGTGCCAGCAGGGGTACAGAAAGCGGGAGAATAGATACGCAGTATTTT. This encodes CASRGTESGRIDTQYF. Supplemented by reference TRBV7-8 and TRBJ2-3, the full variable domain reads GAGVSQSPRYKVAKRGQDVALRCDPISGHVSLFWYQQALGQGPEFLTYFQNEAQLDKSGLPSDRFFAERPEGSVSTLKIQRTQQEDSAVYLCASRGTESGRIDTQYFGPGTRLTVL.

This clone was recorded once. Other nucleotide sequences from this sample produce the same CDR3. The CDR3 sequence: CASSFGGTDTQYF. The CDR3 nucleotides are TGTGCCAGCAGCTTTGGGGGGACAGATACGCAGTATTTT. This sequence joins TRBV7-9 and TRBJ2-3, with D possibly TRBD2 on 6 matching bases. The CDR3 has 13 residues. Trimming shortened V by 3 bases and J by 3 bases, and 7 bases separated the two germline ends. From germline, CDR1 is SEHNR and CDR2 FQNEAQ (reference sequence).

The chain joins TRBV2 to TRBJ2-5; 7 bases align to TRBD1. This CDR3 has 15 residues. The V and J ends lost 5 bases and 7 bases, in that order; junction bases with no gene match: 13. Germline lookup yields CDR1 SNHLY and CDR2 FYNNEI. The CDR3 is CASSQDRDSLGTQYF. The CDR3 coding sequence is TGTGCCAGCAGTCAAGACCGGGACAGCCTGGGGACCCAGTACTTC.

The chain employs TRBV18 and TRBJ1-3; 8 bases are a match to TRBD1. Trimming cost V 5 bases and J 0 bases; bases outside gene matches: 3. In germline, CDR1 is KGHSH, CDR2 LQKENI. This CDR3 has 15 amino acids. The CDR3 region has the DNA TGTGCCAGCTCAACCGGGACAGGCTCTGGAAACACCATATATTTT. Translated, it gives CASSTGTGSGNTIYF.

This clone was seen a few times. The chain recombines TRBV5-1 with TRBJ1-2; D not resolved. This CDR3 has 15 residues. Germline CDR1 and CDR2: SGHRS and YFSETQ. V lost 0 bases and J 2 bases, leaving 11 bases between the germline ends. The CDR3 DNA reads as TGCGCCAGCAGCTTGGGACACAGAGACAACTATGGCTACACCTTC. It encodes CASSLGHRDNYGYTF.

This sequence joins TRBV5-1 and TRBJ1-5; D possibly corresponds to TRBD1 (5 bases). This CDR3 is 17 amino acids long. Germline CDR1 SGHRS, CDR2 YFSETQ. The V end was cut by 1 base, the J end by 1 base, with 15 bases between. CDR3 in amino acids: CASSLPPSTESNQPQHF. The CDR3 bases are TGCGCCAGCAGCTTGCCCCCTTCGACAGAGAGCAATCAGCCCCAGCATTTT.

The V and J genes are TRBV6-5 and TRBJ2-2, with 7 positions matching TRBD1. CDR1 is MNHEY, CDR2 SVGAGI, per germline. This CDR3 spans 15 amino acids. The trim removed 4 bases at V and 6 bases at J, leaving 8 bases unmatched. For the CDR3, the DNA is TGTGCCAGCAGTTCCCTCATCGGGACAGCCGGGGAGCTGTTTTTT. This sequence encodes CASSSLIGTAGELFF.

This chain uses TRBV19 with TRBJ1-3; D is undetermined. The V gene's germline CDR1 is LNHDA and CDR2 SQIVND (reference sequence). This CDR3 spans 13 amino acids. Trimming took off 5 bases at V and 0 bases at J, with 5 bases between the two ends. The CDR3: CASSGLSGNTIYF. The CDR3 coding sequence is TGTGCCAGTAGTGGCCTCTCTGGAAACACCATATATTTT.

This chain joins TRBV4-3 and TRBJ1-1, with D possibly being TRBD1 (6 bases). Trimming shortened V by 6 bases and J by 5 bases, and 16 bases separated the two germline ends. The CDR3 contains 14 residues. Germline CDR1 is LGHNA and CDR2 is YSLEER. The CDR3 sequence is CASSHHRDRTEAFF. For the CDR3, the DNA is TGCGCCAGCAGTCACCACAGGGACCGGACTGAAGCTTTCTTT.

The chain recombines TRBV11-2 with TRBJ1-2, with a tentative D call TRBD1 (6 bases). V shed 1 base and J shed 4 bases, with 10 bases lying between them. Germline V gene lookup returns CDR1 SGHAT and CDR2 FQNNGV. This CDR3 comprises 14 residues. The DNA of the CDR3 is TGTGCCAGCAGCTTAGCCGGACAGACCTATGGCTACACCTTC. Its translation: CASSLAGQTYGYTF.

The chain has TRBV5-3 and TRBJ2-3, with 9 bases aligning to TRBD2. TRBV5-3 is an ORF; its function is uncertain. The CDR3 extends over 15 amino acids. The ends lost 4 bases at V and 5 bases at J; junction bases unmatched: 8. Here the CDR3 reads CARSGGTSLIDTQYF. The DNA of the CDR3 is TGTGCCAGAAGCGGGGGGACTAGCTTAATAGATACGCAGTATTTT.

This clone was seen once. This chain connects TRBV27 to TRBJ2-5, with 12 bases identical to TRBD2. The CDR3 is 16 amino acids. Germline-derived CDR1 and CDR2 are MNHEY and SMNVEV (reference sequence). After removal of 5 bases from V and 4 bases from J, the junction contained 8 bases not matched to a gene. The CDR3: CASSPSPGLAGETQYF. In DNA form, the CDR3 reads TGTGCCAGCAGTCCCTCCCCGGGACTAGCGGGAGAGACCCAGTACTTC.

The chain has TRBV5-4 and TRBJ2-3; 10 bases fit TRBD2. Germline CDR1 and CDR2: SGHNT and YYREEE (reference sequence). The CDR3 is 15 residues long. Trimming cost V 0 bases and J 4 bases; bases outside gene matches: 2. The CDR3 coding sequence is TGTGCCAGCAGCTTGGGGGGACTAGCGCCAGATACGCAGTATTTT. As protein: CASSLGGLAPDTQYF.

V gene TRBV2 combines with J gene TRBJ2-7; 7 bases map to TRBD1. V shed 5 bases, J shed 5 bases, and the junction held 24 bases outside the gene matches. This CDR3 is built from 19 residues. The germline gives CDR1 SNHLY, CDR2 FYNNEI. The CDR3 loop reads CASSLTRTGGSARQDEQYF. CDR3 nucleotide sequence: TGTGCCAGCAGTCTTACCAGGACAGGTGGATCGGCCCGGCAGGACGAGCAGTACTTC.

This clone has a handful of counts. The V and J genes are TRBV6-1 and TRBJ1-5; D not resolved. V lost 6 bases and J 1 base, leaving 7 bases between the germline ends. The CDR3 is 13 amino acids. Germline CDR1 and CDR2: MNHNS and SASEGT. In nucleotides, the CDR3 is TGTGCCAGCAGCGTCCTGAGCAATCAGCCCCAGCATTTT. Translated: CASSVLSNQPQHF.

The CDR3 sequence: CASTNLDRAGGELFF. The DNA for the CDR3 is TGTGCCAGCACCAACCTGGACAGGGCCGGCGGGGAGCTGTTTTTT. J is TRBJ2-2 and V is TRBV28; 8 bases are a match to TRBD1. Germline CDR1 MDHEN, CDR2 SYDVKM. The V gene end was trimmed by 7 bases and the J gene end by 7 bases; junction bases not matched to a gene: 11. There are 15 residues in the CDR3.

The chain recombines TRBV28 with TRBJ2-6; possible D gene TRBD2, 6 bases. The CDR3 has 16 amino acids. Germline V gene data show CDR1 as MDHEN and CDR2 as SYDVKM. V lost 3 bases and J 2 bases, leaving 11 bases between the germline ends. CDR3 in DNA: TGTGCCAGCAGTTTCGTCGGGGGAACTGGGGCCAACGTCCTGACTTTC. Translation gives CASSFVGGTGANVLTF.

The chain carries TRBV28 and TRBJ1-2, with D possibly matching TRBD1 (5 bases). This CDR3 has 13 residues. Per germline, CDR1 MDHEN and CDR2 SYDVKM. Trimming removed 7 bases from V and 4 bases from J, with 13 bases in between. The CDR3 DNA is TGTGCCAGCACCTCAGGACAACTCTATGGCTACACCTTC. Protein product: CASTSGQLYGYTF.

The CDR3 DNA reads TGTGCCAGTAGTATAACAGGTCTGGGTCAGCCCCAGCATTTT. It encodes CASSITGLGQPQHF. This sequence joins TRBV19 and TRBJ1-5, with D possibly matching TRBD1 (5 bases). The CDR3 totals 14 residues. In germline, CDR1 is LNHDA, CDR2 SQIVND (reference sequence). V lost 2 bases and J lost 6, with 11 bases in between. The variable domain in full, with the rest retrieved from reference TRBV19 and TRBJ1-5, is DGGITQSPKYLFRKEGQNVTLSCEQNLNHDAMYWYRQDPGQGLRLIYYSQIVNDFQKGDIAEGYSVSREKKESFPLTVTSAQKNPTAFYLCASSITGLGQPQHFGDGTRLSIL.

This sequence joins TRBV7-8 and TRBJ2-1; 10 bases line up with TRBD2. The CDR3 covers 16 residues. Looked up from germline, CDR1 is SGHVS and CDR2 is FQNEAQ. The V segment lost 1 base and the J segment 6 bases; nucleotides outside the gene matches: 6. CDR3: CASSLEAGGGFNEQFF. The CDR3 DNA sequence: TGTGCCAGCAGCTTAGAAGCGGGAGGGGGTTTCAATGAGCAGTTCTTC.

This clone occurred a few times. The chain employs TRBV27 and TRBJ2-1; 8 bases align to TRBD2. The CDR3 sequence is 15 residues long. The V and J ends lost 4 bases and 8 bases, in that order; junction bases with no gene match: 10. CDR1 is MNHEY, CDR2 SMNVEV, per germline (reference sequence). The CDR3 protein is CASSYEREKADEQFF. The CDR3, as DNA: TGTGCCAGCAGTTATGAGCGGGAGAAAGCGGATGAGCAGTTCTTC.

This chain uses TRBV4-2 with TRBJ2-4; 11 nucleotides align to TRBD2. The CDR3 contains 16 residues. Germline CDR1 LGHNA, CDR2 YNFKEQ. V was pared by 4 bases and J by 9 bases, with 11 bases of the junction left unmatched. As DNA, the CDR3 is TGTGCCAGCAGCCGGACTAGCGGGTCCTCGGCGGCCATTCAGTACTTC. As protein: CASSRTSGSSAAIQYF.

The genes are TRBV5-4 and TRBJ1-2, with 9 bases identical to TRBD1. The V segment lost 4 bases and the J segment 4 bases; nucleotides outside the gene matches: 2. This CDR3 spans 13 amino acids. Germline V CDR1 and CDR2: SGHNT, YYREEE (reference sequence). The CDR3 DNA is TGTGCCAGCAGCCCGGACAGGGGCTATGGCTACACCTTC. It encodes CASSPDRGYGYTF.

The chain links TRBV7-2 to TRBJ2-1; D is possibly TRBD2 (6 bases). The CDR3 totals 14 residues. Trimming took off 4 bases at V and 10 bases at J, with 17 bases between the two ends. Germline CDR1 reads SGHTA; CDR2 reads FQGNSA. CDR3 loop: CASSSRGGALEQFF. CDR3 DNA: TGTGCCAGCAGCTCCCGAGGCGGGGCCTTAGAGCAGTTCTTC. Looking up the rest from reference TRBV7-2 and TRBJ2-1 gives the full variable domain: GAGVSQSPSNKVTEKGKDVELRCDPISGHTALYWYRQSLGQGLEFLIYFQGNSAPDKSGLPSDRFSAERTGGSVSTLTIQRTQQEDSAVYLCASSSRGGALEQFFGPGTRLTVL.